This is a list of T cell receptor beta chains from one sample in a study of PD-1 blockade in classical Hodgkin lymphoma. The table came from immunoSEQ multiplex PCR; TCRdb's copy has only in-frame clones and leaves some out. In the table there are roughly 100,000 clones, around 89% of which are singletons. Sequenced here: peripheral blood mononuclear cells (PBMCs), sampled before the second cycle of nivolumab. The origin of the receptors is a human donor with classical Hodgkin lymphoma. Each CDR3 is given with its conserved first and last residue. Fields, in order: CDR3 DNA, CDR3 protein, J gene, clone size, V gene, CDR3 length, D gene. The D gene is left open where the match is weak. Only part of the rows carry a size: once, few, many, or a class if the clone is expanded.

TGTGCCAGCAGCGTGATGGACGTCTCTAACTATGGCTACACCTTC | CASSVMDVSNYGYTF | TRBJ1-2 | NA | TRBV9 | 15 | NA
TGTGCCAGCAGTAGAAACCCCCCGGGACAGGGAAAAAACTATGGCTACACCTTC | CASSRNPPGQGKNYGYTF | TRBJ1-2 | NA | TRBV2 | 18 | TRBD1
TGCGCCAGCAGCCCAGGGGAGCATAATGAAAAACTGTTTTTT | CASSPGEHNEKLFF | TRBJ1-4 | NA | TRBV4-3 | 14 | NA
TGTGCCACCAGCAGACCAACACAGGGGGCTGGGTCTGGGGCCAACGTCCTGACTTTC | CATSRPTQGAGSGANVLTF | TRBJ2-6 | NA | TRBV15 | 19 | TRBD1
TGTGCCAGCAGCTTCACAGGGTACTATGGCTACACCTTC | CASSFTGYYGYTF | TRBJ1-2 | NA | TRBV7-9 | 13 | NA
TGCGCCAGCAGCTTCGGCGAGGGTGGTATGGGCTACGAGCAGTACTTC | CASSFGEGGMGYEQYF | TRBJ2-7 | NA | TRBV5-1 | 16 | NA
TGTGCCAGCAGCTCTGTTTTAGTGTATAGCAATCAGCCCCAGCATTTT | CASSSVLVYSNQPQHF | TRBJ1-5 | NA | TRBV7-8 | 16 | NA
TGTGCCAGCAGCTTCACTAGCGGGGTTATCGAGCAGTACTTC | CASSFTSGVIEQYF | TRBJ2-7 | NA | TRBV7-2 | 14 | TRBD2
TGCGCCAGCAGCCAAGGACGGATGTCAGGGGGCGAGCAGTACTTC | CASSQGRMSGGEQYF | TRBJ2-7 | NA | TRBV4-3 | 15 | TRBD1
TGTGCCAGCAGCTTAGTGTCGGGGCTCGGTGAAAAACTGTTTTTT | CASSLVSGLGEKLFF | TRBJ1-4 | once | TRBV7-9 | 15 | NA
TGTGCCAGCAGCCGAACAGGGTCGGGGGCTTTCTTT | CASSRTGSGAFF | TRBJ1-1 | NA | TRBV6-5 | 12 | NA
TGTGCCAGCAGTTTACTTTTTACCTCTGGGGCCAACGTCCTGACTTTC | CASSLLFTSGANVLTF | TRBJ2-6 | once | TRBV27 | 16 | NA
TGTGCCAGTAGTATAGCGGCAGGGTATTCGACTAATGAAAAACTGTTTTTT | CASSIAAGYSTNEKLFF | TRBJ1-4 | NA | TRBV19 | 17 | NA
TGTGCCAGCAGTTTAGGGGCAGCATACGAGCAGTACTTC | CASSLGAAYEQYF | TRBJ2-7 | NA | TRBV27 | 13 | NA
TGCGCCAGCAGCCAAGATGAAGCAGCCGTCACAGATACGCAGTATTTT | CASSQDEAAVTDTQYF | TRBJ2-3 | NA | TRBV4-1 | 16 | NA
TGTGCCAGCAGCCCACGGGCATGGGGGGCCGCGTTCCAAGAGACCCAGTACTTC | CASSPRAWGAAFQETQYF | TRBJ2-5 | NA | TRBV7-2 | 18 | NA
TGTGCTAGTGGCTCCGGGCCGCGGGAGCAGTACTTC | CASGSGPREQYF | TRBJ2-7 | NA | TRBV12-5 | 12 | NA
TGTGCCAGCAGTGGAAATGACAGTTGGGGTATCCTTTACGAGCAGTACTTC | CASSGNDSWGILYEQYF | TRBJ2-7 | NA | TRBV6-4 | 17 | NA
TGTGCCAGCAGAACGGACGCAATAAGCAATCAGCCCCAGCATTTT | CASRTDAISNQPQHF | TRBJ1-5 | NA | TRBV2 | 15 | NA
TGTGCCTCAGAACACGGGGGGAACTTTTATGGCTACACCTTC | CASEHGGNFYGYTF | TRBJ1-2 | NA | TRBV10-3 | 14 | NA
TGTGCCAGCTCACCTCTGGACACGGGGACAGATACGCAGTATTTT | CASSPLDTGTDTQYF | TRBJ2-3 | few | TRBV18 | 15 | NA
TGTGCCAGCAACCGACTAGCGGGGGCCTACAATGAGCAGTTCTTC | CASNRLAGAYNEQFF | TRBJ2-1 | NA | TRBV6-5 | 15 | TRBD2
TGTGCCTGGGCTGGGGACAGAGATCAGCCCCAGCATTTT | CAWAGDRDQPQHF | TRBJ1-5 | NA | TRBV30 | 13 | TRBD1
TGTGCCAGCTCACCCTACCGACTAGCGGGGTCTAGCACAGATACGCAGTATTTT | CASSPYRLAGSSTDTQYF | TRBJ2-3 | once | TRBV18 | 18 | TRBD2
TGTGCCAGCAGTTATGTGGGACCGATATACGAGCAGTACTTC | CASSYVGPIYEQYF | TRBJ2-7 | NA | TRBV6-5 | 14 | NA
TGTGCCAGTAGTATCAACAGAAATTCACCCCTCCACTTT | CASSINRNSPLHF | TRBJ1-6 | few | TRBV19 | 13 | NA
TGCAGCGCTCGACAGGGGCCCATGAACACTGAAGCTTTCTTT | CSARQGPMNTEAFF | TRBJ1-1 | NA | TRBV29-1 | 14 | TRBD1